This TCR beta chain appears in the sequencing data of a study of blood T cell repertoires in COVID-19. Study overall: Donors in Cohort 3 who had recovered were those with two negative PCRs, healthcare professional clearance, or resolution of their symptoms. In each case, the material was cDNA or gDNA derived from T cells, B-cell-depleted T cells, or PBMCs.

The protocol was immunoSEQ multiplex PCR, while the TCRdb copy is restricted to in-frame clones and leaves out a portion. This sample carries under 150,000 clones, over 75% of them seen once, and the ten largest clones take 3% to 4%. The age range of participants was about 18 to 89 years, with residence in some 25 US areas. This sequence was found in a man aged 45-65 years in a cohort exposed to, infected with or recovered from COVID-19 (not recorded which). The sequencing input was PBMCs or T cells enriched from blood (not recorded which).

This chain's CDR3 is CASSGQQGTRFSYEQYF. Written as DNA, the CDR3 is TGTGCCAGCAGCGGCCAACAGGGGACCCGATTTAGCTACGAGCAGTACTTC. The J gene is TRBJ2-7, the V gene TRBV9; 7 nucleotides agree with TRBD1. J was trimmed by 3 bases and V by 3 bases; bases with no gene match: 15. There are 17 residues in the CDR3. Germline CDR1 reads SGDLS; CDR2 reads YYNGEE.